This TCR beta chain originates from a study of T cells after yellow fever vaccination. Whole-study results and caveats: The secondary response was weaker but peaked faster, day 5 versus 15. A limited proportion of clonotypes was detected within both the CD4 and CD8 compartments. Post-booster samples contained most primary-vaccination clones (roughly 96% CD4, around 89% CD8).

TCR cDNA, made by 5'RACE template switching, carried an added universal primer site and UMIs. In TCRdb, the 5' RACE reads were re-called with MiXCR into one record per CDR3 protein. This table holds tens of thousands of distinct CDR3 sequences, more than 5.5% found once. This clonotype has just a few counts. Its antigen is as yet unknown. Germline CDR1 is SGHAT and CDR2 is FQNNGV. V was trimmed by 1 base and J by 0 bases, leaving 13 bases between them. The CDR3 contains 17 residues. The specimen was CD8+ T cells sorted from PBMCs, collected less than 6 days after the first yellow fever vaccination. This chain uses TRBV11-2 with TRBJ2-1; D is unclear. The source is a man aged 18 to 30 who received the YFV17D yellow fever vaccine. The DNA of the CDR3 is TGTGCCAGCAGCTTAGGATCTAGGCCGAGCTCCTACAATGAGCAGTTCTTC. It specifies CASSLGSRPSSYNEQFF.